This record covers a single TCR beta chain. The antigen is undetermined. These data belong to a study of cytomegalovirus exposure and HLA in healthy donors. Study-wide findings and caveats: Most observed TCR sequences were rare, whereas some public TCRs were detected in many donors. With high specificity and sensitivity, the classifier reportedly diagnosed cytomegalovirus status. The TCR clusters that emerged in the first cohort tended, a later analysis found, to co-occur in the 95 to 150 validation repertoires.

V lost 5 bases, J lost 2 bases, and 4 bases stayed unmatched. The CDR3 consists of 14 residues. CDR1 and CDR2 (germline): LNHDA, SQIVND (reference sequence). The repertoire was sequenced with immunoSEQ multiplex PCR; TCRdb's copy has only in-frame clones and lacks some. The sample yields some 190,000 clones, roughly 82% seen once. The V call is TRBV19, the J call TRBJ2-3; TRBD1 matches 7 bases. This clonotype was sampled from a woman aged 18-30 years in good health and CMV-seronegative. Specimen: PBMCs. CDR3 sequence (DNA): TGTGCCAGTAGTGCACAGGGGAACACAGATACGCAGTATTTT. Translated: CASSAQGNTDTQYF.